This T cell receptor (beta chain) was recorded in a study of blood T cell repertoires in COVID-19. As for the study in general: The United States, Italy and Spain supplied acute and convalescent COVID-19 samples.

Sequencing used immunoSEQ multiplex PCR; TCRdb keeps in-frame clones, though not all of them. The sample includes more than 300,000 clones, over 80% of them seen just once. V shed 1 base and J shed 0 bases, with 12 bases lying between them. The length of the CDR3 is 16 residues. Germline V gene lookup returns CDR1 SGHVS and CDR2 FNYEAQ. Clinical history reported by participants formed the basis on which cohorts were assigned. This TCR was sampled from a woman aged 50 to 60 who had recovered from COVID-19. Input material: PBMCs or T cells enriched from blood (not recorded which). The V call is TRBV7-6, the J call TRBJ1-1; D not certain. CDR3 loop: CASSLGSRAVNTEAFF. The CDR3 DNA reads TGTGCCAGCAGCTTAGGGTCGAGAGCCGTGAACACTGAAGCTTTCTTT. The whole variable domain, filled in from reference TRBV7-6 and TRBJ1-1, reads GAGVSQSPRYKVTKRGQDVALRCDPISGHVSLYWYRQALGQGPEFLTYFNYEAQQDKSGLPNDRFSAERPEGSISTLTIQRTEQRDSAMYRCASSLGSRAVNTEAFFGQGTRLTVV.